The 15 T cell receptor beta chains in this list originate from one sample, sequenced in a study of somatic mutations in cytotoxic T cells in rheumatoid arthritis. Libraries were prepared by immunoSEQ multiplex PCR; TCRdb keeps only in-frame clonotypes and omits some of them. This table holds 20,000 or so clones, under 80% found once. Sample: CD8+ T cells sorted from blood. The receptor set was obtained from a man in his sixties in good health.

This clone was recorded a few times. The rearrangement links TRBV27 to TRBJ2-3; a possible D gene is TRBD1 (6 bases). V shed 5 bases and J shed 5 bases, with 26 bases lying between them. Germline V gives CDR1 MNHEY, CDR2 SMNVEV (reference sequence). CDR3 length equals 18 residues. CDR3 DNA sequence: TGTGCCAGCAGTCCATACACCAACAGGGATGGGAGCGGAGATACGCAGTATTTT. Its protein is CASSPYTNRDGSGDTQYF.

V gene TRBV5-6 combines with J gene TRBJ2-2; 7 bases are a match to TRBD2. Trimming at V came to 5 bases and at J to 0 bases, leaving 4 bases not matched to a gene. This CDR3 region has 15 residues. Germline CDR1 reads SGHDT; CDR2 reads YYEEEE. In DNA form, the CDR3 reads TGTGCCAGCAGGTTACTAGCGACGAACACCGGGGAGCTGTTTTTT. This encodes CASRLLATNTGELFF.

The CDR3 region has the DNA TGTGCCAGCAGCCAAGAAGCGGGAGGTCCTTACGAGCAGTACTTC. It codes for CASSQEAGGPYEQYF. V gene TRBV14 combines with J gene TRBJ2-7, with 9 bases fitting TRBD2. Germline-derived CDR1 and CDR2 are SGHDN and FVKESK. Losses at the gene ends were 0 bases for V and 4 bases for J; bases not matched to a gene: 4. The CDR3 covers 15 residues.

The chain's CDR3 is CASSWDTSSYEQYF. The DNA for the CDR3 is TGTGCCAGCAGTTGGGACACGAGCTCCTACGAGCAGTACTTC. The rearrangement joins TRBV5-6 to TRBJ2-7; possibly TRBD1 for D (6 bases). V dropped 5 bases and J dropped 0 bases, with 12 bases sitting between them. Germline V gene lookup returns CDR1 SGHDT and CDR2 YYEEEE. The CDR3 consists of 14 residues.

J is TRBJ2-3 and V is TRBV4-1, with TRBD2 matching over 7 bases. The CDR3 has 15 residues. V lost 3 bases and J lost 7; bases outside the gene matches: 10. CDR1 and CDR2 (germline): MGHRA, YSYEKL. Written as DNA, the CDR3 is TGCGCCAGCAGCCATGGTCTAGCGGAGAGGAATACGCAGTATTTT. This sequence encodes CASSHGLAERNTQYF.

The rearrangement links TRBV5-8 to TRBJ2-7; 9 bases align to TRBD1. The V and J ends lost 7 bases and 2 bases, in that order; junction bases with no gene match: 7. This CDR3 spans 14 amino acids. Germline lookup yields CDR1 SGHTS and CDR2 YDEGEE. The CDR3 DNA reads TGTGCCAGCCCGGAGTACAGGGGGCCCTACGAGCAGTACTTC. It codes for CASPEYRGPYEQYF.

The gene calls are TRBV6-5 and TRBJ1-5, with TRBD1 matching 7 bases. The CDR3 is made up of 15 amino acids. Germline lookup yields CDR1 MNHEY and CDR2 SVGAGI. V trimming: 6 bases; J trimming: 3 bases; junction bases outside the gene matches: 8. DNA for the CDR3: TGTGCCAGCAGCCTCACAGGGGTTCTCAATCAGCCCCAGCATTTT. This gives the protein CASSLTGVLNQPQHF.

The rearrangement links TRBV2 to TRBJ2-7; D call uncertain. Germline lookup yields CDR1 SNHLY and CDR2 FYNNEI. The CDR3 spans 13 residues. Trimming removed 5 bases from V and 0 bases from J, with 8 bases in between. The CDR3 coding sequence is TGTGCCAGCAGTTTTGCCTACTCCTACGAGCAGTACTTC. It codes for CASSFAYSYEQYF.

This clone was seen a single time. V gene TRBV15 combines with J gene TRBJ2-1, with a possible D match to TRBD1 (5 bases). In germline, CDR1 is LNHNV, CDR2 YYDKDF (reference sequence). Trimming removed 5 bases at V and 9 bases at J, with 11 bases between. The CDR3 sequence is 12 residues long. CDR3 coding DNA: TGTGCCACCAGCGGACAATGGGGTGAGCAGTTCTTC. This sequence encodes CATSGQWGEQFF.

The CDR3 protein is CASSFLTPSGTYNEQFF. The CDR3 region has the DNA TGTGCCAGCAGTTTTTTGACCCCTAGCGGAACGTACAATGAGCAGTTCTTC. The chain recombines TRBV27 with TRBJ2-1; TRBD2 agrees at 7 bases. Germline values: CDR1 MNHEY, CDR2 SMNVEV (reference sequence). The CDR3 sequence is 17 residues long. V shed 3 bases, J shed 4 bases, and the junction held 12 bases outside the gene matches.

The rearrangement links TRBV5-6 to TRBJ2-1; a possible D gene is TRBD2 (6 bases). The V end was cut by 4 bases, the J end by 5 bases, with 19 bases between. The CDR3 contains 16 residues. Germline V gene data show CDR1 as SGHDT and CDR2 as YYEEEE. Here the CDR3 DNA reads TGTGCCAGCAGCCCGCTTGGTGGGGGAGGTCACAATGAGCAGTTCTTC. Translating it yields CASSPLGGGGHNEQFF.

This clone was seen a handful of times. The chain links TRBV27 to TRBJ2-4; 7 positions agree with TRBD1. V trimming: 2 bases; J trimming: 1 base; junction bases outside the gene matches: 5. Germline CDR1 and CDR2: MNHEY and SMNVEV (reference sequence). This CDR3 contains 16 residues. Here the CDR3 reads CASSLQTGWAKNIQYF. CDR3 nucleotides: TGTGCCAGCAGTTTACAGACAGGGTGGGCCAAAAACATTCAGTACTTC.

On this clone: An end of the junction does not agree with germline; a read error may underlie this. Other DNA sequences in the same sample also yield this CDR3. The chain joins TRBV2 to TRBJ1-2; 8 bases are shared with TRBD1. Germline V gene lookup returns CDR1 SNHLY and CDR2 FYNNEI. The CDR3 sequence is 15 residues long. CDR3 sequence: CASSTRQGPNYGYTF. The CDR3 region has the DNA TGTGCCAGCAGTACCCGACAGGGGCCTAACTATGGCTATACCTTC.

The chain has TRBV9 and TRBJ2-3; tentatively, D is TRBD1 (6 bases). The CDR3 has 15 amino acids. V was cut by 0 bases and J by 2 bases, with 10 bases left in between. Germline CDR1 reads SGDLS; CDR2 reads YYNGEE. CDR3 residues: CASSVVGAYTDTQYF. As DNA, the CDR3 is TGTGCCAGCAGCGTAGTGGGGGCCTACACAGATACGCAGTATTTT.

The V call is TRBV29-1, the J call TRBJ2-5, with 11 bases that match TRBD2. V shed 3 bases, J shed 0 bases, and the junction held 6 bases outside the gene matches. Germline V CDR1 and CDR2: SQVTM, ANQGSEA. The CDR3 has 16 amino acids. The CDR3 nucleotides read TGCAGCGTTGATGGGTTGACTAGCGGGGACCAAGAGACCCAGTACTTC. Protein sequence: CSVDGLTSGDQETQYF.